Below are 25 T cell receptor beta chains sequenced from a single sample in a study of T-cell reconstitution after alpha-beta-depleted transplantation in children. For TCRbeta, the library was prepared with unique molecular identifiers. One entry per CDR3 protein results from TCRdb running MiXCR on the PCR reads. The sample contains some 830,000 distinct CDR3 sequences, under 20% of which appear only once. The material sequenced was PBMCs, mostly from graft donor cells, taken 360 days after TCRalphabeta/CD19-depleted stem cell transplant. Receptor source: a male patient aged 10 to 17 who had a stem cell transplant for acute lymphoblastic leukemia, so the T cells may come from the graft donor.

In this sample, this clonotype turned up a few times. V and J are TRBV4-1 and TRBJ2-5; 9 bases line up with TRBD2. The V segment lost 1 base and the J segment 2 bases; nucleotides outside the gene matches: 11. CDR3 length equals 18 residues. Germline lookup yields CDR1 MGHRA and CDR2 YSYEKL. CDR3 loop: CASSQVGMSGRIQETQYF. CDR3 nucleotides: TGCGCCAGCAGCCAAGTCGGGATGAGCGGGAGGATACAAGAGACCCAGTACTTC.

The chain joins TRBV20-1 to TRBJ2-7, with D unresolved. Looked up from germline, CDR1 is DFQATT and CDR2 is SNEGSKA (reference sequence). The V gene lost 8 bases and the J gene lost 2 bases, with 25 bases spanning the gap. The CDR3 has 16 amino acids. The CDR3 coding sequence is TGCAGTCCAGCCTCTAATGAACAGCGAAATGCCTACGAGCAGTACTTC. Translating it yields CSPASNEQRNAYEQYF.

This clonotype was picked up many times. The chain combines TRBV2 with TRBJ2-1, with 7 bases identical to TRBD1. The CDR3 is 15 amino acids. J gave up 6 bases and V 4 bases, and 9 bases lay outside the gene matches. CDR1 and CDR2 (germline): SNHLY, FYNNEI. CDR3 loop: CASSVRQGGFNEQFF. The CDR3 nucleotides are TGTGCCAGCAGTGTCCGACAGGGTGGTTTCAATGAGCAGTTCTTC.

This clonotype was found a few times. The CDR3 sequence: CASSPRTQRENSPLHF. In DNA form, the CDR3 reads TGCGCCAGCAGCCCACGGACACAGCGGGAGAATTCACCCCTCCACTTT. This sequence joins TRBV4-1 and TRBJ1-6, with D possibly matching TRBD1 (5 bases). CDR1 MGHRA and CDR2 YSYEKL come from the germline V gene. V was clipped by 4 bases and J by 7 bases, with 17 bases between them. The CDR3 is made up of 16 amino acids.

The chain has TRBV12-3 or TRBV12-4 and TRBJ2-5; the match to TRBD2 covers 11 bases. The CDR3 sequence is 16 residues long. Trimming at V came to 6 bases and at J to 0 bases, leaving 6 bases not matched to a gene. CDR3 in DNA: TGTGCCAGCAGGCCCCGGACTAGCGGGTACCAAGAGACCCAGTACTTC. Protein: CASRPRTSGYQETQYF.

The rearrangement links TRBV15 to TRBJ2-6; D is ambiguous. V dropped 0 bases and J dropped 1 base, with 4 bases sitting between them. This CDR3 region has 15 residues. CDR1 and CDR2 (germline): LNHNV, YYDKDF (reference sequence). CDR3 in DNA: TGTGCCACCAGCAGAGATATTTCTGGGGCCAACGTCCTGACTTTC. Amino acids: CATSRDISGANVLTF.

The chain carries TRBV20-1 and TRBJ2-7; 7 bases are shared with TRBD2. CDR1 and CDR2 (germline): DFQATT, SNEGSKA (reference sequence). V dropped 0 bases and J dropped 3; count of bases not matched to a gene: 8. The CDR3 sequence is 15 residues long. The chain's CDR3 is CSARDPLADNYEQYF. CDR3 DNA: TGCAGTGCTAGAGATCCCCTAGCGGATAACTACGAGCAGTACTTC.

This clonotype turned up a few times. The chain links TRBV20-1 to TRBJ2-7; 11 bases map to TRBD1. The germline CDR1 and CDR2 sequences are DFQATT and SNEGSKA (reference sequence). There are 15 residues in the CDR3. The ends lost 0 bases at V and 3 bases at J; junction bases unmatched: 4. The CDR3 nucleotides read TGCAGTGCTAGAGAGCTGGGACAGGGGGTCTACGAGCAGTACTTC. It specifies CSARELGQGVYEQYF.

In the case of this clonotype: This may come from a read error, since a much larger clone is one base off. Since the CDR3 does not end with the conserved phenylalanine or tryptophan, this likely comes from a read error. The CDR3 bases are TGCAGCGTTGACTGGGGGAACACTGAAGCTTTCTCT. Translation: CSVDWGNTEAFS. The chain is built from TRBV29-1 and TRBJ1-1, with no clear D. The V end lost 3 bases, the J end lost 1 base, and 6 bases lay between the germline ends. The germline V gene has CDR1 SQVTM and CDR2 ANQGSEA. This CDR3 contains 12 residues.

At least ten counts were recorded for this clonotype. The rearrangement uses TRBV6-1 and TRBJ2-7, with D maybe TRBD2 (5 bases). Germline lookup yields CDR1 MNHNS and CDR2 SASEGT. This CDR3 is 13 amino acids long. V gave up 10 bases and J gave up 6 bases, with 19 bases separating them. The chain's CDR3 is CATAPGELSEQYF. The CDR3 DNA follows: TGTGCCACGGCGCCCGGGGAATTGAGCGAGCAGTACTTC.

The V call is TRBV5-1, the J call TRBJ2-7, with D maybe TRBD2 (5 bases). Germline values: CDR1 SGHRS, CDR2 YFSETQ. The V end was cut by 6 bases, the J end by 2 bases, with 12 bases between. This CDR3 contains 13 residues. CDR3 loop: CASKREPAYEQYF. CDR3 in DNA: TGCGCCAGCAAGAGGGAGCCGGCCTACGAGCAGTACTTC. The complete variable domain, with remaining parts taken from reference TRBV5-1 and TRBJ2-7, reads KAGVTQTPRYLIKTRGQQVTLSCSPISGHRSVSWYQQTPGQGLQFLFEYFSETQRNKGNFPGRFSGRQFSNSRSEMNVSTLELGDSALYLCASKREPAYEQYFGPGTRLTVT.

The chain couples TRBV20-1 to TRBJ2-1, with D perhaps matching TRBD2 (5 bases). CDR3 size: 12 residues. In germline, CDR1 is DFQATT, CDR2 SNEGSKA (reference sequence). The ends were cut back, 2 bases at V and 10 bases at J, with 12 bases in the middle. This chain's CDR3 is CSARPFWREQFF. CDR3 bases: TGCAGTGCTAGACCATTTTGGAGGGAGCAGTTCTTC.

This clonotype was seen a handful of times. The chain carries TRBV9 and TRBJ2-3; 9 bases are a match to TRBD1. V shed 4 bases, J shed 0 bases, and the junction held 6 bases outside the gene matches. The length of the CDR3 is 16 residues. Germline values: CDR1 SGDLS, CDR2 YYNGEE. The CDR3 sequence is CASSSAGTGSTDTQYF. The DNA for the CDR3 is TGTGCCAGCAGCTCCGCCGGGACAGGGAGCACAGATACGCAGTATTTT.

V gene TRBV20-1 combines with J gene TRBJ2-7; D is undetermined. The CDR3 has 13 residues. The V end was cut by 3 bases, the J end by 2 bases, with 11 bases between. Germline V gene sequence: CDR1 DFQATT, CDR2 SNEGSKA (reference sequence). The DNA for the CDR3 is TGCAGTGCTAGCGGAGCTCTGGCCTACGAGCAGTACTTC. This codes for CSASGALAYEQYF.

This clonotype was observed many times. V is TRBV12-3 or TRBV12-4 and J is TRBJ1-1; 9 bases are a match to TRBD1. V lost 6 bases, J lost 0 bases, and 5 bases stayed unmatched. CDR3 length: 15 amino acids. The CDR3 here is CASRFGDRVNTEAFF. The CDR3 DNA reads as TGTGCCAGCAGATTCGGGGACAGGGTGAACACTGAAGCTTTCTTT.

This clonotype appeared a few times. This chain links TRBV18 with TRBJ2-1, with 14 positions matching TRBD2. The CDR3 contains 19 residues. Germline lookup yields CDR1 KGHSH and CDR2 LQKENI. The J segment lost 8 bases and the V segment lost 1 base, leaving 13 bases of the junction unmatched. CDR3 in amino acids: CASSPQGTSGSIILDEQFF. CDR3 nucleotides: TGTGCCAGCTCACCACAAGGGACTAGCGGGAGCATCATATTAGATGAGCAGTTCTTC.

This clonotype occurred a few times. The chain links TRBV18 to TRBJ2-3; unclear D gene. This CDR3 contains 16 residues. The V and J ends lost 2 bases and 0 bases respectively, with 12 bases between them. The germline gives CDR1 KGHSH, CDR2 LQKENI. CDR3 nucleotides: TGTGCCAGCTCACCAAGACTGACCCCTAGCACAGATACGCAGTATTTT. It yields the protein CASSPRLTPSTDTQYF.

This clonotype was counted only a few times. The chain uses TRBV20-1 and TRBJ2-1; D is unclear. Germline V lookup: CDR1 DFQATT, CDR2 SNEGSKA (reference sequence). This CDR3 has 12 amino acids. V lost 6 bases, J lost 7 bases, and 13 bases lay in between. DNA for the CDR3: TGCAGTGCAACGACTGGGCAAAATGAGCAGTTCTTC. Protein product: CSATTGQNEQFF.

The chain combines TRBV4-1 with TRBJ2-1; 7 bases align to TRBD1. This CDR3 contains 16 residues. V gave up 1 base and J gave up 1 base; unmatched junction bases: 4. The germline gives CDR1 MGHRA, CDR2 YSYEKL. The CDR3 sequence is CASSQVGTASYNEQFF. DNA for the CDR3: TGCGCCAGCAGCCAAGTCGGGACAGCTTCCTACAATGAGCAGTTCTTC.

In this sample, this clonotype turned up many times. This chain links TRBV12-3 or TRBV12-4 with TRBJ2-3; 7 bases are shared with TRBD1. J gave up 2 bases and V 4 bases, and 3 bases lay outside the gene matches. The CDR3 spans 14 residues. This CDR3 is CASSYDRVTDTQYF. Written as DNA, the CDR3 is TGTGCCAGCAGTTATGACAGGGTCACAGATACGCAGTATTTT.

V is TRBV20-1 and J is TRBJ2-7; 9 bases align to TRBD1. V gave up 6 bases and J gave up 7 bases; unmatched junction bases: 10. Germline V gene lookup returns CDR1 DFQATT and CDR2 SNEGSKA (reference sequence). There are 13 residues in the CDR3. This CDR3 reads CSAAGQGPREQYF. The CDR3 nucleotides read TGCAGTGCGGCGGGACAGGGTCCCCGGGAGCAGTACTTC.

The chain carries TRBV10-3 and TRBJ2-4; tentative D call: TRBD1 (5 bases). This CDR3 spans 14 amino acids. CDR1 ENHRY and CDR2 SYGVKD come from the germline V gene. V lost 3 bases and J lost 6, with 12 bases in between. CDR3 sequence: CAISEDSLLNIQYF. The CDR3 nucleotides are TGTGCCATCAGTGAAGACAGCCTCTTAAACATTCAGTACTTC.

The V call is TRBV4-1, the J call TRBJ2-7; weak D call: TRBD2 (5 bases). The CDR3 runs to 16 residues. Germline lookup yields CDR1 MGHRA and CDR2 YSYEKL. Trimming took off 3 bases at V and 1 base at J, with 16 bases between the two ends. The CDR3 nucleotides read TGCGCCAGCAGCCAGGGGAGCCGCAGCCCTTCCTACGAGCAGTACTTC. Translated, it gives CASSQGSRSPSYEQYF.

J is TRBJ2-4 and V is TRBV27, with 9 bases lining up with TRBD1. The CDR3 contains 16 residues. Germline CDR1 reads MNHEY; CDR2 reads SMNVEV (reference sequence). J gave up 6 bases and V 4 bases, and 10 bases lay outside the gene matches. Here the CDR3 DNA reads TGTGCCAGCAGTTCGCAAGGACAGGGGATCGGAAACATTCAGTACTTC. This codes for CASSSQGQGIGNIQYF.

This clonotype was recorded many times. The gene calls are TRBV20-1 and TRBJ2-3; 10 nucleotides line up with TRBD2. This CDR3 has 15 residues. CDR1 DFQATT and CDR2 SNEGSKA come from the germline V gene (reference sequence). Germline trimming cut 3 bases from V and 3 bases from J; bases unmatched to any gene: 6. CDR3 region: CSARLLAGLTDTQYF. CDR3 in DNA: TGCAGTGCTAGGTTACTAGCGGGACTGACAGATACGCAGTATTTT.